This TCR beta chain was found in a study of vaccination effects on CD4 cells after COVID-19. About the study: Vaccination of participants consisted of two doses of either the BNT162b2 or mRNA-1273 vaccine.

TCRdb's copy holds only in-frame clones and misses some; the assay was immunoSEQ multiplex PCR. The table records tens of thousands of clones, 55% to 75% of them present only once. A note on this clone: Its antigen remains unknown.

CDR1 is LNHDA, CDR2 SQIVND, per germline (reference sequence). The CDR3 runs to 14 residues. The V end was cut by 3 bases, the J end by 7 bases, with 10 bases between. Study outcomes and limitations: Cross-reactivity toward common cold coronaviruses was confined to only 1 of 255 vaccine-induced clones in healthy vaccinees.

After expansion with viral peptide pools in the ViraFEST assay, antigen-specific CD4+ T cells were sequenced. A roughly 11-day culture period preceded the isolation of CD4+ T cells. None of these healthy vaccinees had been infected with SARS-CoV-2 before vaccination. It was on days 3 and 7 that half the medium was replaced with IL-2 medium. V and J are TRBV19 and TRBJ1-6; possibly TRBD1 for D (5 bases). The sequence derives from a human donor who received a COVID-19 vaccine. Sequenced here: CD4+ T cells from PBMCs cultured with SARS-CoV-2 spike peptides, sampled before COVID-19 vaccination. CDR3 sequence reads: CASSIVGQNSPLHF. For the CDR3, the DNA is TGTGCCAGTAGTATCGTTGGACAAAATTCACCCCTCCACTTT.